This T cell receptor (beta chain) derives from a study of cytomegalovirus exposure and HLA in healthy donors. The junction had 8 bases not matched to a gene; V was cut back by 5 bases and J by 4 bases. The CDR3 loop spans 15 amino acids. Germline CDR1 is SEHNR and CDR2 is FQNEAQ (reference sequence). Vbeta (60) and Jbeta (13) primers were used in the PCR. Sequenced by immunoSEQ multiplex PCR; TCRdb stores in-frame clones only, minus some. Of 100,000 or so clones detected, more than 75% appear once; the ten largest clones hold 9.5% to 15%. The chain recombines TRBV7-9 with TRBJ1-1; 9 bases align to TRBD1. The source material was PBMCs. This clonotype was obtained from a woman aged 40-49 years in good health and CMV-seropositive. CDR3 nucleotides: TGTGCCAGCAGCCCCGGGACAGGGTTTGGCACTGAAGCTTTCTTT. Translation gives CASSPGTGFGTEAFF.